This T cell receptor (beta chain) was profiled in a study of blood T cell repertoires in COVID-19. The study recruited people aged about 18 to 95 years across some 23 US areas. Symptom resolution, clearance, or two negative PCRs marked donors in Cohort 3 as recovered. V dropped 3 bases and J dropped 0; count of bases not matched to a gene: 5. This CDR3 comprises 15 residues. CDR1 is SGHDT and CDR2 is YYEEEE in the germline V gene. Repertoires were generated with immunoSEQ multiplex PCR, while TCRdb's copy carries only in-frame clones and drops some. The sample yields approximately 200,000 clones, around four fifths seen once. This clone was seen only a few times.

V is TRBV5-6 and J is TRBJ2-7, with 8 nucleotides matching TRBD2. The sequence was collected from a middle-aged man who had recovered from COVID-19. The source material was PBMCs or T cells enriched from blood (not recorded which). As DNA, the CDR3 is TGTGCCAGCAGCTACGGGGGGGAAACCTCCTACGAGCAGTACGTC. It translates to CASSYGGETSYEQYV.